This TCR beta chain was recorded in a study of beta chain features in type 1 diabetes. The whole isolated RNA underwent reverse transcription, so sequencing captured expressed TCRB transcripts. TCRdb's table, derived via immunoSEQ multiplex PCR, lists solely in-frame clones and lacks some. The data contain 160,000 or so clones, 9% to 10% of them seen just once; the ten biggest clones take up about 0.65%. With respect to this clone: Its antigen is not identified.

CD4+ cells of the naive, central memory, regulatory and stem cell-like memory types were sorted via CD45RO/CCR7/CD25/CD127/CD95/CD27. General observations from the study: A pattern of fewer insertions and more deletions at VDJ junctions was seen in type 1 diabetes patients. A possible short-template PCR bias applies equally to patients and controls. TCRB CDR3s were moderately but significantly shorter in Type 1 diabetes patients in all four CD4+ subsets.

The specimen was central memory CD4+ T cells from blood. This sequence was found in a woman aged 30 to 39 with type 1 diabetes.

CDR3 protein: CASSETGLTNYGYTF. The CDR3 region has the DNA TGTGCCAGCAGCGAAACAGGCCTAACTAACTATGGCTACACCTTC. This chain connects TRBV2 to TRBJ1-2, with D possibly matching TRBD1 (5 bases). Germline V CDR1 and CDR2: SNHLY, FYNNEI. Trimming shortened V by 6 bases and J by 0 bases, and 14 bases separated the two germline ends. The length of the CDR3 is 15 residues.